Reported below is one T cell receptor (beta chain). Trimming at V came to 4 bases and at J to 6 bases, leaving 8 bases not matched to a gene. CDR1 and CDR2 (germline): SGHKS, YYEKEE (reference sequence). This CDR3 has 16 residues. This sample was taken from a study of blood T cell repertoires in COVID-19. About the research overall: The study drew acute and convalescent COVID-19 samples from the United States, Italy and Spain. T cells, B-cell-depleted T cells, or PBMCs provided the cDNA or gDNA that served as material.

Per the original data handling: Amplifying reference gene primers gave estimates of nucleated cell counts. Some clones are missing from TCRdb's copy, which holds only in-frame ones; the method was immunoSEQ multiplex PCR. D and trimming come from the DNA, and the V and J calls and clone size come from that table. The sample consists of about 83,000 clones, approximately 78% of them appearing once. Sequences were obtained from peripheral blood. This receptor was identified in an elderly woman with acute or convalescent COVID-19. The chain has TRBV5-5 and TRBJ1-6; 9 bases line up with TRBD1. CDR3: CASSGPGQGLNSPLHF. CDR3 nucleotides: TGTGCCAGCAGCGGCCCGGGACAGGGTCTTAATTCACCCCTCCACTTT.